A selection of T cell receptor beta chains follows, all from one sample in a study of blood T cells in healthy people across ages. One entry per CDR3 protein results from TCRdb running MiXCR on the 5' RACE reads. Seen here are some 710,000 distinct CDR3 sequences, 35% to 60% observed once, and the top ten hold about a sixth. The sequencing input was blood. These receptors were collected from a man older than 75 in good health. The conserved cysteine and the conserved F or W are not part of the CDR3 here. Clone size, where shown, is once, few, many, or a class for clones that have expanded.

v_call	j_call	clone_size	cdr3_aa
TRBV28	TRBJ2-1	-	ASTGLAGVPSGNEQF
TRBV24-1	TRBJ2-5	-	ATAGSGAGQETQY
TRBV12-3/TRBV12-4	TRBJ2-1	few	ASSFRGARNEQF
TRBV20-1	TRBJ2-1	-	SARDLLAGQQF
TRBV11-3	TRBJ2-5	-	ASSLEWLGETQY
TRBV3-1	TRBJ2-7	few	ASSTGAVGGKNEQY
TRBV5-1	TRBJ2-7	many	ASSWTGINEQY
TRBV7-2	-	-	ASSLRTGREQY
TRBV6-2/TRBV6-3	TRBJ1-5	few	ASNDRGRSDQPQH
TRBV20-1	TRBJ2-7	-	SARTGTNYYEQY
TRBV11-3	TRBJ2-1	many	ASSLVHPKAGGRLF
TRBV20-1	TRBJ1-5	-	SARGGYSNQPQH
TRBV21-1	TRBJ1-6	-	ASIRGRGPRTGHNSPLH
TRBV20-1	TRBJ2-7	few	SANPSDLSSYEQY
TRBV20-1	TRBJ2-7	few	SASLTERDRGYEQY
TRBV27	-	-	ASSKTGVDGYEQY
TRBV29-1	TRBJ2-6	-	SVERSGDSSGANVLT
TRBV12-3/TRBV12-4	TRBJ2-7	many	ASSRGTGGGDEQY
TRBV7-6	TRBJ1-1	-	ASSPLQGLNTEAF
TRBV6-2/TRBV6-3	-	-	AARQGTYEQY
TRBV6-5	TRBJ2-3	few	ASSRGGAGTDTQY
TRBV2	TRBJ2-1	-	ASSEFADKQF